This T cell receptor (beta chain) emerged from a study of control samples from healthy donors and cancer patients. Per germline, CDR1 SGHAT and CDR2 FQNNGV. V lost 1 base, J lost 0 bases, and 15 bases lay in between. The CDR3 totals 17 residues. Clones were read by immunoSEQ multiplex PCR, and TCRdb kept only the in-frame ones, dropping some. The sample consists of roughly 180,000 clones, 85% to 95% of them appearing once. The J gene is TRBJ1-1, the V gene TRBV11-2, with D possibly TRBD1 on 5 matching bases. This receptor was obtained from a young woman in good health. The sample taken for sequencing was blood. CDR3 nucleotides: TGTGCCAGCAGCTTAGTTAGGGCAGGGCCTATGAACACTGAAGCTTTCTTT. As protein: CASSLVRAGPMNTEAFF. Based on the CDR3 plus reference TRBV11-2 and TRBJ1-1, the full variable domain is EAGVAQSPRYKIIEKRQSVAFWCNPISGHATLYWYQQILGQGPKLLIQFQNNGVVDDSQLPKDRFSAERLKGVDSTLKIQPAKLEDSAVYLCASSLVRAGPMNTEAFFGQGTRLTVV.